The 20 T cell receptor beta chains below come from one sample, sequenced in a study of CD8 T cells in ankylosing spondylitis. Broader study findings: Seemingly characteristic of ankylosing spondylitis blood was a TCR beta motif consisting of about 8 highly homologous variants.

These TCRs are of unknown antigen specificity. TCRdb analysed the 5' RACE reads with MiXCR anew, one entry per CDR3 protein. This sample has about 800,000 distinct CDR3 sequences, with about 11% found just once. Material for sequencing was blood, either unsorted or a sorted T cell fraction (not recorded which). These receptors were collected from a male donor with ankylosing spondylitis.

The table lists this clonotype with many counts. V is TRBV29-1 and J is TRBJ1-2; D is unresolved. Germline V gives CDR1 SQVTM, CDR2 ANQGSEA. The CDR3 consists of 10 residues. Trimming left V 3 bases short and J 8 bases short, with 7 bases between. The CDR3 region has the DNA TGCAGCGTTGACCTCGAGGGCTACACCTTC. Translating gives CSVDLEGYTF. The variable domain in full, with the rest retrieved from reference TRBV29-1 and TRBJ1-2, is SAVISQKPSRDICQRGTSLTIQCQVDSQVTMMFWYRQQPGQSLTLIATANQGSEATYESGFVIDKFPISRPNLTFSTLTVSNMSPEDSSIYLCSVDLEGYTFGSGTRLTVV.

This clonotype was recorded many times. The V and J genes are TRBV18 and TRBJ1-1; D remains unclear. The germline CDR1 and CDR2 sequences are KGHSH and LQKENI. The CDR3 totals 11 residues. V lost 6 bases and J lost 4, with 6 bases in between. CDR3 region: CASSVGTEAFF. The CDR3 DNA reads as TGTGCCAGCTCGGTGGGCACTGAAGCTTTCTTT. The whole variable domain, remainder taken from reference TRBV18 and TRBJ1-1, is NAGVMQNPRHLVRRRGQEARLRCSPMKGHSHVYWYRQLPEEGLKFMVYLQKENIIDESGMPKERFSAEFPKEGPSILRIQQVVRGDSAAYFCASSVGTEAFFGQGTRLTVV.

The genes are TRBV6-5 and TRBJ2-3, with 9 bases identical to TRBD2. Trimming cost V 9 bases and J 9 bases; bases outside gene matches: 13. Germline CDR1 MNHEY, CDR2 SVGAGI. The CDR3 runs to 14 residues. The CDR3 sequence is CASKITIAGGTQYF. The CDR3 DNA follows: TGTGCCAGTAAGATTACTATTGCGGGGGGGACGCAGTATTTT.

The chain uses TRBV5-1 and TRBJ2-3; 8 bases map to TRBD1. There are 15 residues in the CDR3. J gave up 6 bases and V 6 bases, and 12 bases lay outside the gene matches. Germline CDR1 is SGHRS and CDR2 is YFSETQ. The CDR3 loop is CASIKGTGVADTQYF. The CDR3 bases are TGCGCCAGCATAAAAGGGACAGGCGTTGCGGATACGCAGTATTTT.

This chain joins TRBV5-1 and TRBJ2-3; D unclear. The CDR3 consists of 14 residues. Deletions cut 1 base from V and 0 bases from J, with 6 bases between. Per germline, CDR1 SGHRS and CDR2 YFSETQ. The CDR3 spells CASSLFTSTDTQYF. CDR3 bases: TGCGCCAGCAGCTTGTTCACCAGCACAGATACGCAGTATTTT.

This chain links TRBV5-4 with TRBJ2-1; 9 bases are a match to TRBD2. This CDR3 has 15 amino acids. J gave up 7 bases and V 1 base, and 6 bases lay outside the gene matches. Germline CDR1 is SGHNT and CDR2 is YYREEE (reference sequence). CDR3 in amino acids: CASSLTGGGENEQFF. The CDR3 DNA reads TGTGCCAGCAGCTTGACTGGCGGGGGGGAGAATGAGCAGTTCTTC.

There are a few counts of this clonotype. J is TRBJ2-1 and V is TRBV7-9; the D gene is possibly TRBD1 (6 bases). Trimming took off 2 bases at V and 4 bases at J, with 9 bases between the two ends. This CDR3 region has 14 residues. Germline CDR1 is SEHNR and CDR2 is FQNEAQ (reference sequence). CDR3 amino acids: CASSLFQGYNEQFF. The CDR3 DNA reads as TGTGCCAGCAGCTTATTTCAGGGGTACAATGAGCAGTTCTTC.

The rearrangement uses TRBV6-6 and TRBJ2-7, with D hard to call. This CDR3 comprises 11 residues. CDR1 is MNHNY and CDR2 is SVGAGI in the germline V gene (reference sequence). Trimming stripped 6 bases from V and 8 bases from J, with 11 bases between. In nucleotides, the CDR3 is TGTGCCAGCAGCCTCGAGTCTAAGCAGTACTTC. The encoded protein is CASSLESKQYF.

The rearrangement links TRBV6-5 to TRBJ2-3, with 8 nucleotides matching TRBD1. Trimming removed 2 bases from V and 1 base from J; junction bases left unmatched: 2. The CDR3 runs 15 residues. Germline lookup yields CDR1 MNHEY and CDR2 SVGAGI. The CDR3 loop is CASSYQTGGTDTQYF. CDR3 nucleotides: TGTGCCAGCAGTTACCAGACAGGGGGCACAGATACGCAGTATTTT.

This clonotype occurred many times. The rearrangement uses TRBV5-5 and TRBJ1-5; tentatively, D is TRBD1 (5 bases). In germline, CDR1 is SGHKS, CDR2 YYEKEE (reference sequence). This CDR3 has 14 amino acids. V gave up 5 bases and J gave up 0 bases, with 9 bases separating them. The DNA for the CDR3 is TGTGCCAGCAGTGACAGTTATAGCAATCAGCCCCAGCATTTT. Translated: CASSDSYSNQPQHF.

This clonotype was observed a handful of times. The J gene is TRBJ2-7, the V gene TRBV15; D ambiguous. The CDR3 is 16 residues long. Trimming left V 1 base short and J 0 bases short, with 13 bases between. Germline V CDR1 and CDR2: LNHNV, YYDKDF (reference sequence). The DNA of the CDR3 is TGTGCCACCAGCAGAGGTGCCGGCGGCCTCTCCTACGAGCAGTACTTC. It is translated as CATSRGAGGLSYEQYF.

This clonotype was observed a handful of times. The chain carries TRBV12-3 or TRBV12-4 and TRBJ1-4; D not certain. The CDR3 spans 15 residues. The germline V and J ends were trimmed by 6 bases and 2 bases, with 13 bases remaining between them. CDR3 residues: CASRSFGGTNEKLFF. CDR3 sequence (DNA): TGTGCCAGCAGATCCTTTGGAGGGACTAATGAAAAACTGTTTTTT.

This clonotype turned up a few times. This chain joins TRBV20-1 and TRBJ2-7; 10 bases fit TRBD2. The germline V gene encodes CDR1 DFQATT and CDR2 SNEGSKA (reference sequence). Unmatched junction bases numbered 5, after V lost 0 bases and J lost 3 bases. The CDR3 length is 15 residues. The DNA for the CDR3 is TGCAGTGCTAGAGATTTAGCGGGGGGATTCTACGAGCAGTACTTC. Amino acids: CSARDLAGGFYEQYF.

There are a few counts of this clonotype. The chain has TRBV9 and TRBJ2-2; D is uncertain. The length of the CDR3 is 14 residues. Germline lookup yields CDR1 SGDLS and CDR2 YYNGEE. V gave up 2 bases and J gave up 4 bases, with 9 bases separating them. In nucleotides, the CDR3 is TGTGCCAGCAGCGTTTTGGGCCTCACCGGGGAGCTGTTTTTT. This gives the protein CASSVLGLTGELFF.

The CDR3 sequence is CASSVSGTTYEQYF. Here the CDR3 DNA reads TGTGCCAGCAGCGTATCCGGGACAACCTACGAGCAGTACTTC. The V gene is TRBV9, the J gene TRBJ2-7; tentative D call: TRBD1 (6 bases). The germline V gene has CDR1 SGDLS and CDR2 YYNGEE. This CDR3 has 14 residues. Trimming stripped 1 base from V and 2 bases from J, with 10 bases between. Based on the CDR3 plus reference TRBV9 and TRBJ2-7, the full variable domain is DSGVTQTPKHLITATGQRVTLRCSPRSGDLSVYWYQQSLDQGLQFLIQYYNGEERAKGNILERFSAQQFPDLHSELNLSSLELGDSALYFCASSVSGTTYEQYFGPGTRLTVT.

J is TRBJ2-7 and V is TRBV7-8, with D possibly being TRBD1 (5 bases). V was pared by 5 bases and J by 4 bases, with 18 bases between. This CDR3 contains 15 residues. Germline-derived CDR1 and CDR2 are SGHVS and FQNEAQ. Here the CDR3 reads CASSPRTPKFYEQYF. CDR3 DNA: TGTGCCAGCAGCCCCCGGACACCTAAGTTTTACGAGCAGTACTTC.

This clonotype appeared many times. The chain links TRBV4-2 to TRBJ1-1, with D uncertain. This CDR3 contains 16 residues. With 0 bases removed from V and 2 bases from J, the gap between germline ends came to 13 bases. Germline CDR1 reads LGHNA; CDR2 reads YNFKEQ. The CDR3 DNA sequence: TGTGCCAGCAGCCAAGATTGGCGGGGAGGAAACACTGAAGCTTTCTTT. It yields the protein CASSQDWRGGNTEAFF.

The chain combines TRBV3-1 with TRBJ2-3; perhaps D is TRBD1 or TRBD2 (6 bases each). V lost 4 bases and J 2 bases, leaving 13 bases between the germline ends. Germline CDR1 and CDR2: LGHDT and YNNKEL (reference sequence). The CDR3 runs 15 residues. CDR3 sequence: CASSLPGADTDTQYF. The CDR3 DNA reads as TGTGCCAGCAGCCTCCCGGGGGCGGACACAGATACGCAGTATTTT.

This rearrangement joins TRBV6-4 to TRBJ1-5, with D uncertain. Trimming shortened V by 4 bases and J by 9 bases, and 13 bases separated the two germline ends. The germline gives CDR1 MRHNA, CDR2 SNTAGT. The CDR3 loop spans 13 amino acids. The CDR3 DNA follows: TGTGCCAGCAGTGTGGAACCCAGTGGGCCCCAGCATTTT. It yields the protein CASSVEPSGPQHF.

The chain carries TRBV7-2 and TRBJ2-2; 9 bases are shared with TRBD1. Germline V gene sequence: CDR1 SGHTA, CDR2 FQGNSA. CDR3 length equals 16 residues. With 5 bases clipped from V and 2 bases from J, the junction kept 6 bases outside the gene matches. The CDR3 here is CASSIGTGINTGELFF. CDR3 DNA sequence: TGTGCCAGCAGCATAGGGACAGGGATTAACACCGGGGAGCTGTTTTTT.